This entry lists 20 T cell receptor beta chains sequenced from one sample in a study of T cell responses to AZD1222 COVID-19 vaccine (dated by TCRdb to the early 2020s). Library preparation used the immunoSEQ multiplex PCR assay. As stored in TCRdb, this immuneACCESS dataset retains in-frame rearrangements with V and J assigned. A fraction of the clones does not appear; measured against another copy, unresolved V genes explain less than half of the discrepancy, and the remainder lacks a known reason. This sample holds some 100,000 clones; more than 75% were observed only once. The ten largest clones add up to 22% of the sample. Reading the label with the study, this specimen's time point is: baseline before first vaccination. The source was peripheral blood, collected on day 0 of AZD1222 vaccination. All receptors come from an adult in good health.

The J gene is TRBJ2-1, the V gene TRBV9, with D possibly being TRBD1 (5 bases). The CDR3 runs to 12 residues. The V and J ends lost 1 base and 7 bases respectively, with 6 bases between them. The germline V gene has CDR1 SGDLS and CDR2 YYNGEE. The CDR3 is CASSVKGNEQFF. For the CDR3, the DNA is TGTGCCAGCAGCGTAAAGGGGAATGAGCAGTTCTTC.

The rearrangement uses TRBV9 and TRBJ1-3; 10 bases map to TRBD1. The germline gives CDR1 SGDLS, CDR2 YYNGEE. The CDR3 is 17 residues long. The V and J ends lost 3 bases and 0 bases, in that order; junction bases with no gene match: 6. The CDR3 spells CASSAGQGPYSGNTIYF. CDR3 sequence (DNA): TGTGCCAGCAGCGCGGGACAGGGGCCATACTCTGGAAACACCATATATTTT. The variable domain in full, with the rest retrieved from reference TRBV9 and TRBJ1-3, is DSGVTQTPKHLITATGQRVTLRCSPRSGDLSVYWYQQSLDQGLQFLIQYYNGEERAKGNILERFSAQQFPDLHSELNLSSLELGDSALYFCASSAGQGPYSGNTIYFGEGSWLTVV.

The V gene is TRBV5-1, the J gene TRBJ2-1; D gene unclear. In germline, CDR1 is SGHRS, CDR2 YFSETQ. The CDR3 runs to 11 residues. V gave up 4 bases and J gave up 6 bases, with 5 bases separating them. CDR3 sequence (DNA): TGCGCCAGCAGCCTGAGCAATGAGCAGTTCTTC. Protein sequence: CASSLSNEQFF.

The chain links TRBV3-1 (or the pseudogene TRBV3-2) to TRBJ2-7; D is unresolved. CDR1 LGHDT and CDR2 YNNKEL come from the germline V gene (reference sequence). The CDR3 sequence is 11 residues long. V was pared by 2 bases and J by 6 bases, with 5 bases between. CDR3 sequence (DNA): TGTGCCAGCAGCCAACTTTCCGAGCAGTACTTC. The encoded protein is CASSQLSEQYF.

The chain is built from TRBV20-1 and TRBJ1-2; D gene unclear. Germline values: CDR1 DFQATT, CDR2 SNEGSKA (reference sequence). V was clipped by 4 bases and J by 13 bases, with 16 bases between them. The CDR3 length is 11 residues. This CDR3 reads CSAMIGSRLTF. CDR3 DNA sequence: TGCAGTGCTATGATTGGGAGCAGACTCACCTTC.

V usage is TRBV11-2 and J usage is TRBJ1-5; D is possibly TRBD1 (5 bases). V was pared by 5 bases and J by 0 bases, with 14 bases between. CDR1 SGHAT and CDR2 FQNNGV come from the germline V gene. This CDR3 contains 16 residues. Written as DNA, the CDR3 is TGTGCCAGCAGCCCGACGGGGGGTTATAGCAATCAGCCCCAGCATTTT. This codes for CASSPTGGYSNQPQHF.

The rearrangement uses TRBV4-3 and TRBJ2-7, with D possibly being TRBD1 (6 bases). Germline CDR1 LGHNA, CDR2 YSLEER. The CDR3 totals 14 residues. V dropped 5 bases and J dropped 0 bases, with 11 bases sitting between them. The CDR3 DNA follows: TGCGCCAGCAGCTATTACAGGGACTCCTACGAGCAGTACTTC. It translates to CASSYYRDSYEQYF.

CDR3 nucleotides: TGTGCCAGCAAAATGATGACCACCGGGGAGCTGTTTTTT. Amino acids: CASKMMTTGELFF. V gene TRBV5-5 combines with J gene TRBJ2-2; D unclear. V lost 6 bases and J lost 4, with 10 bases in between. Per the germline V gene, CDR1 is SGHKS and CDR2 is YYEKEE (reference sequence). The CDR3 sequence is 13 residues long.

The rearrangement links TRBV15 to TRBJ2-7; D is possibly TRBD1 (6 bases). V was trimmed by 5 bases and J by 1 base, leaving 15 bases between them. The CDR3 consists of 15 residues. Germline V gene lookup returns CDR1 LNHNV and CDR2 YYDKDF (reference sequence). The CDR3 reads CATSALGGPSYEQYF. The CDR3 region has the DNA TGTGCCACCAGCGCTCTAGGGGGTCCTTCCTACGAGCAGTACTTC.

This chain's CDR3 is CASSYGTGGVGDTQYF. Here the CDR3 DNA reads TGTGCCAGCAGTTACGGGACAGGGGGCGTCGGAGATACGCAGTATTTT. This chain connects TRBV6-5 to TRBJ2-3; 12 bases line up with TRBD1. The CDR3 covers 16 residues. V shed 2 bases and J 5 bases; nucleotides not matched to a gene: 5. CDR1 and CDR2 (germline): MNHEY, SVGAGI.

The chain carries TRBV3-1 (or the pseudogene TRBV3-2) and TRBJ2-7; the D is unclear. The V gene lost 4 bases and the J gene lost 3 bases, with 13 bases spanning the gap. This CDR3 region has 14 residues. The germline gives CDR1 LGHDT, CDR2 YNNKEL (reference sequence). The CDR3 coding sequence is TGTGCCAGCAGCCCCCACGCTGGGATCTACGAGCAGTACTTC. It specifies CASSPHAGIYEQYF.

The J gene is TRBJ1-5, the V gene TRBV7-8; no firm D call. Germline assignment: CDR1 SGHVS and CDR2 FQNEAQ. The CDR3 spans 14 residues. Between the trimmed V and J ends, which lost 0 bases and 5 bases, there was a span of 8 bases. CDR3 amino acids: CASSLARGYQPQHF. CDR3 DNA sequence: TGTGCCAGCAGCTTAGCCCGGGGATATCAGCCCCAGCATTTT.

The CDR3 reads CASSVLTWGGGSETQYF. The CDR3 DNA reads TGTGCCAGCAGTGTTCTGACCTGGGGGGGCGGGAGTGAGACCCAGTACTTC. The gene calls are TRBV2 and TRBJ2-5, with D perhaps matching TRBD2 (7 bases). V was clipped by 4 bases and J by 5 bases, with 23 bases between them. The CDR3 is made up of 17 amino acids. CDR1 is SNHLY, CDR2 FYNNEI, per germline.

The V gene is TRBV4-2, the J gene TRBJ2-3, with 8 nucleotides matching TRBD2. Germline values: CDR1 LGHNA, CDR2 YNFKEQ. CDR3 length: 16 amino acids. V dropped 2 bases and J dropped 6; count of bases not matched to a gene: 10. The CDR3 bases are TGTGCCAGCAGCCAATTCGGGGGGGCAACCGGGGATACGCAGTATTTT. Translated, it gives CASSQFGGATGDTQYF.

The V gene is TRBV4-1, the J gene TRBJ1-4; no definite D call. The CDR3 runs 15 residues. CDR1 is MGHRA, CDR2 YSYEKL, per germline. The V end lost 1 base, the J end lost 6 bases, and 12 bases lay between the germline ends. The CDR3 DNA reads TGCGCCAGCAGCCAAGTGATGGAGGTTGATGAAAAACTGTTTTTT. Translating it yields CASSQVMEVDEKLFF.

V gene TRBV18 combines with J gene TRBJ2-1; D could derive from TRBD1 or TRBD2 (6 bases each). This CDR3 spans 15 amino acids. Germline-derived CDR1 and CDR2 are KGHSH and LQKENI. Trimming removed 1 base at V and 4 bases at J, with 11 bases between. The CDR3, as DNA: TGTGCCAGCTCACCACAGGAGGGGGGTTACAATGAGCAGTTCTTC. Amino acids: CASSPQEGGYNEQFF.

V and J are TRBV4-2 and TRBJ1-4, with 9 bases lining up with TRBD1. The junction had 8 bases not matched to a gene; V was cut back by 7 bases and J by 5 bases. The CDR3 consists of 15 residues. Germline V gives CDR1 LGHNA, CDR2 YNFKEQ. CDR3 protein: CASTGQGGTNEKLFF. CDR3 bases: TGTGCCAGCACGGGACAGGGAGGGACGAATGAAAAACTGTTTTTT.

This chain joins TRBV7-9 and TRBJ2-2, with D unresolved. V was pared by 7 bases and J by 4 bases, with 19 bases between. The CDR3 length is 16 residues. Germline assignment: CDR1 SEHNR and CDR2 FQNEAQ (reference sequence). The CDR3 DNA follows: TGTGCCAGCACCTTCACCCCACCTATTGGCACCGGGGAGCTGTTTTTT. Encoded protein: CASTFTPPIGTGELFF.

V and J are TRBV5-1 and TRBJ1-1, with TRBD1 matching over 8 bases. Looked up from germline, CDR1 is SGHRS and CDR2 is YFSETQ. The CDR3 loop spans 14 amino acids. The junction had 5 bases not matched to a gene; V was cut back by 3 bases and J by 4 bases. CDR3: CASSSDRVGTEAFF. As DNA, the CDR3 is TGCGCCAGCAGCTCGGACAGGGTGGGCACTGAAGCTTTCTTT.

This chain joins TRBV7-2 and TRBJ2-2, with D possibly called TRBD1 or TRBD2 (6 bases each). This CDR3 comprises 14 residues. CDR1 and CDR2 from the germline V gene are SGHTA and FQGNSA. Trimming left V 5 bases short and J 3 bases short, with 10 bases between. CDR3 nucleotides: TGTGCCAGCAGCCAAGGGGGGTACACCGGGGAGCTGTTTTTT. Encoded protein: CASSQGGYTGELFF.